This TCR beta chain was captured by sequencing in a study of glioma-infiltrating T cells after dendritic cell vaccination listed by TCRdb under 2016. About the full investigation: The cohort comprised around 15 glioblastoma patients from Phase I and II dendritic cell vaccination trials, 9 newly diagnosed and 6 with recurrent disease. Patients received autologous tumor lysate-pulsed dendritic cell vaccination between 2003 and 2012. To make the vaccine, monocyte-derived dendritic cells were cultured for roughly seven days with IL-4 and GM-CSF and then pulsed overnight with autologous tumor lysate. Three intradermal dendritic cell vaccine injections were administered to patients at biweekly intervals in the arm below the axilla. In glioblastoma patients vaccinated with dendritic cells, deep sequencing of TCR beta CDR3 regions served to measure the amount of tumor-infiltrating lymphocytes and to compare repertoires between tumor and blood. Survival after dendritic cell vaccination was correlated with TCR sequencing metrics, including TIL content and tumor-blood repertoire overlap. What the research found in general, with its limitations: No direct relationship between TCR clonality and survival was found, suggesting that a diverse polyclonal response may matter. The three-group TCR overlap response model was described as speculative and requiring prospective validation. The cohort was small and heterogeneous, few patients had complete blood and tumor sets, and even fewer had initial-recurrent tumor pairs. After dendritic cell vaccination, a higher estimated pretreatment TIL content predicted longer time to progression and overall survival.

Points on this clone: Its antigen specificity is not known. No base quality information exists; no much larger clone differs at one position.

Using the immunoSEQ assay, TCRB CDR3 regions were amplified from roughly 2.1 micrograms of genomic DNA, or from all available DNA when less than that was on hand. The multiplex PCR relied on 60 forward primers for TCR V beta segments and 13 reverse primers for J beta segments. Synthetic control templates were spiked into each sample at limiting dilution to estimate reads per starting template. Reads of 87 bp were generated by sequencing on the Illumina HiSeq System. Concerning the study's data processing: PCR and sequencing errors were removed by a nearest neighbor algorithm that merged closely related sequences. TCR overlap was measured as the percentage of unique tumor TCR beta sequences also present in the same patient's peripheral blood. TCRdb carries this immuneACCESS record with in-frame sequences only. Its versions omit some clonotypes, under half of them owing to an unresolved V gene in the studies checked, with the rest unexplained. That table is the source of V, J and clone size, and D and trimming were worked out from the DNA. This sample lists some 46,000 clones; around nine tenths were detected once. Roughly 5.6% of the sample is held by the ten biggest clonotypes.

Taken from the germline V gene, the CDR1 and CDR2 loops are SGHTA and FQGNSA. The CDR3, from cysteine to phenylalanine, totals 15 residues. The kept DNA is CDR3 alone, 45 bases in frame from the first base. V loses 2 bases at its end and J loses 2 bases; junction bases beyond the gene matches: 5. What the time point label conveys for this sample: after dendritic cell vaccination, including at tumor progression/relapse. Patients were selected on the basis of adequate residual fresh-frozen tumor tissue and more than two years of available survival data. Molecular status otherwise varied across the glioblastoma patients, but none of them carried an isocitrate dehydrogenase mutation. PBMC were collected before vaccination, two weeks after the third vaccination, and at tumor progression if progression occurred. The Qiagen DNeasy Blood extraction Kit was used to extract genomic DNA.

This TCR was recovered from a human donor with glioblastoma. The sample here was blood, taken after dendritic cell vaccination. The chain is made from TRBV7-2 and TRBJ2-7, with 8 middle bases fitting TRBD2. This receptor has the CDR3 CASSLTGTRPYEQYF. The DNA reads TGTGCCAGCAGCTTAACCGGGACTAGACCCTACGAGCAGTACTTC.